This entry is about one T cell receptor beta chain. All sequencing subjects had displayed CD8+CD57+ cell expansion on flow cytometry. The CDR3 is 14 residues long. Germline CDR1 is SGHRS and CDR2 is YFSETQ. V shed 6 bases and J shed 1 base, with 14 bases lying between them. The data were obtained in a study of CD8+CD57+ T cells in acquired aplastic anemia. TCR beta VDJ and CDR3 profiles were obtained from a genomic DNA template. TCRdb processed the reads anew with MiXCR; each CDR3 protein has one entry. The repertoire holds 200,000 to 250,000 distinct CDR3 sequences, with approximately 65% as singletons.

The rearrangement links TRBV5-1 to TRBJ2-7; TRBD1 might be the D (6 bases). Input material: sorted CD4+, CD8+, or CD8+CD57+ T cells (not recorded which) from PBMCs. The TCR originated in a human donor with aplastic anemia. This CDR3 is CASMLQGESYEQYF. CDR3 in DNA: TGCGCCAGCATGCTACAGGGAGAATCCTACGAGCAGTACTTC.